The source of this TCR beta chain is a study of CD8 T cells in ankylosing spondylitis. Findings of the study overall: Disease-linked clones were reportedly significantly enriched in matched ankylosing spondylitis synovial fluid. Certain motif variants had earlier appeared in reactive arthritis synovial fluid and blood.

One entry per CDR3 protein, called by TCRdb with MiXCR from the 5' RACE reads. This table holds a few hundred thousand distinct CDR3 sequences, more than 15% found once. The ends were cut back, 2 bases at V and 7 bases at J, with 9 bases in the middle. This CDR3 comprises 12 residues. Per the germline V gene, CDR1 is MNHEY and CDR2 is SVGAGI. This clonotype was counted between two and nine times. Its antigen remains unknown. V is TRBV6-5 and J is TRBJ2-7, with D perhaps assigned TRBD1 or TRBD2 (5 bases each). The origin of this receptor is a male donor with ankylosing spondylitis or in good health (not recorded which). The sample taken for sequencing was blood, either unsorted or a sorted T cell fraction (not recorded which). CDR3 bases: TGTGCCAGCAGTTACGGGGGTGGGGAGCAGTACTTC. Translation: CASSYGGGEQYF.